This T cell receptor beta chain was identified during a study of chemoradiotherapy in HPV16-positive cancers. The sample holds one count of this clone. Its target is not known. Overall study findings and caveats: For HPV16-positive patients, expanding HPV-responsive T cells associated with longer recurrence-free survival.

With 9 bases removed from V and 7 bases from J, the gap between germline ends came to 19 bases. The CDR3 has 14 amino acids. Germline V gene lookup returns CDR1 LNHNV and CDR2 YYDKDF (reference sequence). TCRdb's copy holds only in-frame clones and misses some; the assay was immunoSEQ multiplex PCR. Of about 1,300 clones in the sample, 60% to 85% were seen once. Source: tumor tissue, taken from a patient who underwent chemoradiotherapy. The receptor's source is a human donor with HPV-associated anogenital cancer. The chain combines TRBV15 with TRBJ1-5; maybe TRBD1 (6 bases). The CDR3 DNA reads TGTGCCACGGGCTGGGGGGGGGCTGGGCAGCCCCAGCATTTT. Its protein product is CATGWGGAGQPQHF. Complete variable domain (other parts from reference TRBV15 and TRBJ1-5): DAMVIQNPRYQVTQFGKPVTLSCSQTLNHNVMYWYQQKSSQAPKLLFHYYDKDFNNEADTPDNFQSRRPNTSFCFLDIRSPGLGDTAMYLCATGWGGAGQPQHFGDGTRLSIL.